The next 29 T cell receptor beta chains were all read from a single sample in a study of T-cell memory formation after mild COVID-19. A single record per CDR3 protein comes from TCRdb applying MiXCR to the 5' RACE reads. The repertoire holds 49,000 or so distinct CDR3 sequences, with approximately 7% as singletons. Sequenced input: PBMCs or a T cell subset sorted from them (not recorded which). Receptors originate from a man between 18 and 29 years old who had mild COVID-19 (a few samples of this study predate the infection). Cell type and time point are not known.

The rearrangement joins TRBV6-5 to TRBJ2-5; D possibly corresponds to TRBD2 (5 bases). The germline V gene encodes CDR1 MNHEY and CDR2 SVGAGI. This CDR3 contains 14 residues. Trimming took 5 bases from V and 5 from J, leaving 15 bases between them. The CDR3, as DNA: TGTGCCAGCAGTGGCGGCCCCGGCGGGGAGACCCAGTACTTC. As protein: CASSGGPGGETQYF.

This chain's CDR3 is CASSPELAGRGTDTQYF. The CDR3 nucleotides are TGTGCCAGCAGCCCGGAACTAGCGGGCAGGGGCACAGATACGCAGTATTTT. The chain carries TRBV5-4 and TRBJ2-3, with TRBD2 matching 9 bases. V gave up 4 bases and J gave up 1 base; unmatched junction bases: 10. CDR3 length equals 17 residues. Germline lookup yields CDR1 SGHNT and CDR2 YYREEE (reference sequence).

In this sample, this clonotype turned up a few times. The genes are TRBV20-1 and TRBJ2-5, with D tentatively TRBD2 (5 bases). V was trimmed by 0 bases and J by 4 bases, leaving 12 bases between them. Germline V CDR1 and CDR2: DFQATT, SNEGSKA (reference sequence). The CDR3 runs 14 residues. CDR3 in amino acids: CSAREVVGRETQYF. The CDR3 DNA reads TGCAGTGCTAGAGAGGTAGTAGGGAGAGAGACCCAGTACTTC.

The rearrangement uses TRBV30 and TRBJ1-2; a weak D match, TRBD1 (6 bases). Germline V gene data show CDR1 as GTSNPN and CDR2 as SVGIG (reference sequence). This CDR3 region has 14 residues. The germline V and J ends were trimmed by 3 bases and 4 bases, with 15 bases remaining between them. The CDR3 DNA is TGTGCCTGGAGCCCAGGACAGACCCTCTATGGCTACACCTTC. Amino acid sequence: CAWSPGQTLYGYTF.

This clonotype came up a few times. V and J are TRBV29-1 and TRBJ1-3; D unclear. Per germline, CDR1 SQVTM and CDR2 ANQGSEA. The CDR3 has 13 residues. Trimming pared 4 bases from V and 0 bases from J, leaving 7 bases between. The CDR3 spells CSVAQSSGNTIYF. The CDR3 DNA reads as TGCAGCGTTGCACAGAGCTCTGGAAACACCATATATTTT.

Remarks on this clonotype: This may arise from a read error, as a much more abundant clone is one base away. The chain has TRBV6-5 and TRBJ2-6, with a possible D match to TRBD1 (5 bases). The germline gives CDR1 MNHEY, CDR2 SVGAGI. CDR3 length equals 15 residues. The CDR3 loop is CATHLGGAGANVMTF. In DNA, the CDR3 is TGTGCCACACACTTGGGCGGAGCTGGGGCCAACGTCATGACTTTC.

This clonotype was recorded at least ten times. The gene calls are TRBV5-6 and TRBJ1-5, with 7 bases lining up with TRBD1. Per the germline V gene, CDR1 is SGHDT and CDR2 is YYEEEE. Trimming at V came to 1 base and at J to 9 bases, leaving 13 bases not matched to a gene. This CDR3 comprises 16 residues. CDR3 bases: TGTGCCAGCAGCTTGTATGTAGGCAGGGGGGAACGGCCCCAGCATTTT. This encodes CASSLYVGRGERPQHF.

This clonotype came up a few times. This chain connects TRBV29-1 to TRBJ1-5, with D uncertain. V was trimmed by 3 bases and J by 3 bases, leaving 9 bases between them. Germline V gene data show CDR1 as SQVTM and CDR2 as ANQGSEA. This CDR3 is built from 13 residues. The CDR3 loop is CSVEFGFNQPQHF. The CDR3 DNA reads TGCAGCGTTGAGTTCGGGTTCAATCAGCCCCAGCATTTT.

This clonotype was observed at least ten times. The chain uses TRBV7-9 and TRBJ2-7; TRBD1 is a possible D gene (5 bases). The CDR3 consists of 17 residues. The V end lost 5 bases, the J end lost 1 base, and 21 bases lay between the germline ends. In germline, CDR1 is SEHNR, CDR2 FQNEAQ (reference sequence). The chain's CDR3 is CASSKSGDSLTSYEQYF. In DNA form, the CDR3 reads TGTGCCAGCAGCAAATCCGGAGACAGTCTCACTTCCTACGAGCAGTACTTC. Full variable domain (remainder filled in from reference TRBV7-9 and TRBJ2-7): DTGVSQNPRHKITKRGQNVTFRCDPISEHNRLYWYRQTLGQGPEFLTYFQNEAQLEKSRLLSDRFSAERPKGSFSTLEIQRTEQGDSAMYLCASSKSGDSLTSYEQYFGPGTRLTVT.

This clonotype was recorded a few times. The chain employs TRBV30 and TRBJ1-5; the D gene is possibly TRBD1 (5 bases). Germline assignment: CDR1 GTSNPN and CDR2 SVGIG (reference sequence). CDR3 length: 13 amino acids. V lost 2 bases and J 4 bases, leaving 9 bases between the germline ends. CDR3 sequence reads: CAWSSNRNQPQHF. CDR3 DNA: TGTGCCTGGAGTTCAAACAGGAATCAGCCCCAGCATTTT.

The V gene is TRBV3-1, the J gene TRBJ2-1; TRBD2 agrees at 10 bases. The germline gives CDR1 LGHDT, CDR2 YNNKEL (reference sequence). This CDR3 comprises 15 residues. Trimming removed 6 bases from V and 4 bases from J; junction bases left unmatched: 6. Written as DNA, the CDR3 is TGTGCCAGCAGGGCTAGCGGGGGCCCATACAATGAGCAGTTCTTC. Amino acid sequence: CASRASGGPYNEQFF.

V is TRBV20-1 and J is TRBJ1-5, with TRBD1 matching 8 bases. Trimming removed 0 bases from V and 3 bases from J; junction bases left unmatched: 4. The germline CDR1 and CDR2 sequences are DFQATT and SNEGSKA (reference sequence). This CDR3 has 15 amino acids. DNA for the CDR3: TGCAGTGCTAGAGAAAGGGACAGGTTCAATCAGCCCCAGCATTTT. Translation: CSARERDRFNQPQHF.

Many counts were recorded for this clonotype. This chain uses TRBV10-3 with TRBJ2-5; no clear D. Germline CDR1 reads ENHRY; CDR2 reads SYGVKD. This CDR3 region has 16 residues. The V end lost 3 bases, the J end lost 5 bases, and 19 bases lay between the germline ends. The CDR3 DNA reads as TGTGCCATCAGTGATCGGTCGCTAAAAGGCGGCGAGACCCAGTACTTC. Encoded protein: CAISDRSLKGGETQYF.

This clonotype was detected ten times or more. V is TRBV7-2 and J is TRBJ2-5; D not certain. The CDR3 loop spans 13 amino acids. Germline CDR1 SGHTA, CDR2 FQGNSA. V lost 0 bases, J lost 4 bases, and 6 bases lay in between. The CDR3 nucleotides read TGTGCCAGCAGCTTAGCGTCGTTAGAGACCCAGTACTTC. Translating gives CASSLASLETQYF.

This clonotype was found a few times. V gene TRBV6-1 combines with J gene TRBJ1-2; no reliable D call. Trimming removed 1 base from V and 6 bases from J, with 3 bases in between. This CDR3 has 11 residues. Germline values: CDR1 MNHNS, CDR2 SASEGT. The CDR3 DNA reads TGTGCCAGCAGTGAAGTTCATGGCTACACCTTC. This encodes CASSEVHGYTF.

J is TRBJ2-1 and V is TRBV7-3; perhaps TRBD2 as D (6 bases). Germline CDR1 reads SGHTA; CDR2 reads FQGTGA. CDR3 length equals 15 residues. Trimming removed 4 bases at V and 0 bases at J, with 10 bases between. For the CDR3, the DNA is TGTGCCAGCAGCTCCTACGGGAGCTCCTACAATGAGCAGTTCTTC. Amino acid sequence: CASSSYGSSYNEQFF.

This clonotype is labeled as medium-sized. The chain recombines TRBV7-2 with TRBJ2-7; the D gene is possibly TRBD2 (5 bases). Trimming stripped 2 bases from V and 6 bases from J, with 11 bases between. The CDR3 runs 13 residues. The germline gives CDR1 SGHTA, CDR2 FQGNSA. CDR3 sequence reads: CASSLFRRGEQYF. The CDR3 nucleotides are TGTGCCAGCAGCTTATTCCGACGGGGCGAGCAGTACTTC.

This clonotype was observed a handful of times. The V and J genes are TRBV5-5 and TRBJ1-3, with D perhaps TRBD1 (5 bases). CDR1 and CDR2 (germline): SGHKS, YYEKEE (reference sequence). V lost 0 bases and J lost 0, with 10 bases in between. This CDR3 region has 16 residues. This CDR3 reads CASSLAGDRSGNTIYF. The CDR3 region has the DNA TGTGCCAGCAGCTTGGCCGGGGACCGCTCTGGAAACACCATATATTTT. Supplemented by reference TRBV5-5 and TRBJ1-3, the full variable domain reads DAGVTQSPTHLIKTRGQQVTLRCSPISGHKSVSWYQQVLGQGPQFIFQYYEKEERGRGNFPDRFSARQFPNYSSELNVNALLLGDSALYLCASSLAGDRSGNTIYFGEGSWLTVV.

The table lists this clonotype with many counts. The V gene is TRBV20-1, the J gene TRBJ1-1; D is unclear. Trimming stripped 1 base from V and 1 base from J, with 4 bases between. Germline loops: CDR1 DFQATT, CDR2 SNEGSKA (reference sequence). This CDR3 contains 12 residues. The CDR3, as DNA: TGCAGTGCTAGAGTGCGGAACACTGAAGCTTTCTTT. It yields the protein CSARVRNTEAFF.

There are a few counts of this clonotype. This chain links TRBV15 with TRBJ2-5, with 7 bases fitting TRBD1. The CDR3 consists of 14 residues. The V gene end was trimmed by 4 bases and the J gene end by 2 bases; junction bases not matched to a gene: 4. Germline CDR1 reads LNHNV; CDR2 reads YYDKDF (reference sequence). The CDR3 protein is CATSNHRGQETQYF. The DNA of the CDR3 is TGTGCCACCAGCAACCACAGGGGACAAGAGACCCAGTACTTC.

This clonotype was recorded many times. V gene TRBV5-1 combines with J gene TRBJ2-2; 8 positions match TRBD2. Germline V lookup: CDR1 SGHRS, CDR2 YFSETQ. V trimming: 4 bases; J trimming: 3 bases; junction bases outside the gene matches: 5. The CDR3 consists of 15 residues. The CDR3 bases are TGCGCCAGCAGCCATGGACTAGCTTACACCGGGGAGCTGTTTTTT. Protein product: CASSHGLAYTGELFF.

The rearrangement uses TRBV19 and TRBJ1-1; D remains unclear. The germline V and J ends were trimmed by 3 bases and 3 bases, with 2 bases remaining between them. From germline, CDR1 is LNHDA and CDR2 SQIVND (reference sequence). The CDR3 extends over 11 amino acids. This CDR3 reads CASSMDTEAFF. The CDR3 bases are TGTGCCAGTAGTATGGACACTGAAGCTTTCTTT.

This chain uses TRBV20-1 with TRBJ1-4; D not resolved. The V gene's germline CDR1 is DFQATT and CDR2 SNEGSKA (reference sequence). Trimming removed 5 bases at V and 5 bases at J, with 12 bases between. This CDR3 has 13 residues. The CDR3 reads CSAWPTRNEKLFF. The CDR3 DNA reads as TGCAGTGCTTGGCCGACACGGAATGAAAAACTGTTTTTT.

This clonotype was detected a few times. V gene TRBV5-6 combines with J gene TRBJ1-6, with D unclear. Germline assignment: CDR1 SGHDT and CDR2 YYEEEE. This CDR3 contains 14 residues. Trimming left V 4 bases short and J 8 bases short, with 13 bases between. The CDR3 loop is CASSLPQRHSPLHF. The CDR3 DNA is TGTGCCAGCAGCCTCCCCCAGCGACATTCACCCCTCCACTTT.

The chain joins TRBV20-1 to TRBJ2-1; TRBD2 matches 9 bases. V shed 3 bases, J shed 10 bases, and the junction held 7 bases outside the gene matches. Germline V lookup: CDR1 DFQATT, CDR2 SNEGSKA (reference sequence). The CDR3 spans 13 residues. This CDR3 reads CSASEGLAREQFF. CDR3 DNA sequence: TGCAGTGCTAGCGAGGGACTAGCTAGGGAGCAGTTCTTC.

V and J are TRBV5-1 and TRBJ1-2; no clear D. Trimming took 2 bases from V and 0 from J, leaving 8 bases between them. Germline V gene sequence: CDR1 SGHRS, CDR2 YFSETQ. This CDR3 is built from 14 residues. DNA of the CDR3: TGCGCCAGCAGCTTAGGAGTCCCTAACTATGGCTACACCTTC. This codes for CASSLGVPNYGYTF.

The chain employs TRBV11-2 and TRBJ2-1, with D possibly being TRBD1 or TRBD2 (5 bases each). Between the trimmed V and J ends, which lost 1 base and 8 bases, there was a span of 18 bases. CDR1 and CDR2 from the germline V gene are SGHAT and FQNNGV. The CDR3 runs 16 residues. CDR3 region: CASSLAPRGQNHEQFF. The CDR3 bases are TGTGCCAGCAGCTTAGCCCCGAGGGGCCAGAACCATGAGCAGTTCTTC.

The sample holds many counts of this clonotype. The chain uses TRBV7-3 and TRBJ2-1; D could derive from TRBD1 or TRBD2 (5 bases each). This CDR3 is built from 15 residues. Trimming took 3 bases from V and 6 from J, leaving 15 bases between them. CDR1 SGHTA and CDR2 FQGTGA come from the germline V gene. As DNA, the CDR3 is TGTGCCAGCAGCTTTGGGACCGCTCCGCTCAATGAGCAGTTCTTC. Amino acids: CASSFGTAPLNEQFF.

This clonotype has only a few counts. CDR3 in amino acids: CSASREEKLFF. CDR3 sequence (DNA): TGCAGTGCTAGCAGGGAAGAAAAACTGTTTTTT. The chain links TRBV20-1 to TRBJ1-4; a weak D match, TRBD1 (5 bases). This CDR3 comprises 11 residues. The germline V gene encodes CDR1 DFQATT and CDR2 SNEGSKA (reference sequence). The V and J ends lost 3 bases and 8 bases respectively, with 7 bases between them.